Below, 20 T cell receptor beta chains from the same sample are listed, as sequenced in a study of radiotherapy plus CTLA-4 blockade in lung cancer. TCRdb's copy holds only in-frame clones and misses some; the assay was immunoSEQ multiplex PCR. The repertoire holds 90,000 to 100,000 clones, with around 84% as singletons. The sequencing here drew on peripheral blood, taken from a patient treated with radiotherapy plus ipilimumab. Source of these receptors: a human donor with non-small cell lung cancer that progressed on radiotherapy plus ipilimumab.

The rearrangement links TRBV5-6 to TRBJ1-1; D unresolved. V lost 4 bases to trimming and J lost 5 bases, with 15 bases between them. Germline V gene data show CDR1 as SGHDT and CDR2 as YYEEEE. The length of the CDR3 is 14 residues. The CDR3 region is CASSQTPSGTEAFF. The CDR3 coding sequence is TGTGCCAGCAGCCAGACTCCATCGGGGACTGAAGCTTTCTTT.

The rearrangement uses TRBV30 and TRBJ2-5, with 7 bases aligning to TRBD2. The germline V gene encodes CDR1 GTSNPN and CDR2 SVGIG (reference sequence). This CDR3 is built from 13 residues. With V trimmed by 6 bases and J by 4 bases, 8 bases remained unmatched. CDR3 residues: CACRREGVETQYF. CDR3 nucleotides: TGTGCCTGCCGAAGGGAGGGAGTAGAGACCCAGTACTTC.

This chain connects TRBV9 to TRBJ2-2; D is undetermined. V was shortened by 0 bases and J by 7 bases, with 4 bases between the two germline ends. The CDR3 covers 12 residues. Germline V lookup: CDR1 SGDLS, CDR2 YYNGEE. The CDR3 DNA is TGTGCCAGCAGCGTAGCGGTCGGGGAGCTGTTTTTT. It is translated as CASSVAVGELFF.

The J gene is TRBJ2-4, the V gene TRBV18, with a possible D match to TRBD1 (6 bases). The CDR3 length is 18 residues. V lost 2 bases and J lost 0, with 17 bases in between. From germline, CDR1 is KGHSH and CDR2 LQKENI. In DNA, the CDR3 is TGTGCCAGCTCACCAGCTTCCGGGACACAAACAGCCAAAAACATTCAGTACTTC. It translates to CASSPASGTQTAKNIQYF.

Here the CDR3 reads CASSATGTHTSEQYF. CDR3 bases: TGTGCCAGCAGCGCGACCGGGACTCACACCTCTGAGCAGTACTTC. The V and J genes are TRBV9 and TRBJ2-7; the D gene is possibly TRBD2 (6 bases). CDR1 SGDLS and CDR2 YYNGEE come from the germline V gene. V dropped 3 bases and J dropped 7 bases, with 20 bases sitting between them. The CDR3 is 15 residues long.

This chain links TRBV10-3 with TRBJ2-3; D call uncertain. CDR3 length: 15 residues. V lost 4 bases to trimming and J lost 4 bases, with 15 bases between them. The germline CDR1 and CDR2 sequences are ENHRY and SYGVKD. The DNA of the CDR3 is TGTGCCATCAGTGGACGGGCTCACCTTGCAGATACGCAGTATTTT. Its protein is CAISGRAHLADTQYF.

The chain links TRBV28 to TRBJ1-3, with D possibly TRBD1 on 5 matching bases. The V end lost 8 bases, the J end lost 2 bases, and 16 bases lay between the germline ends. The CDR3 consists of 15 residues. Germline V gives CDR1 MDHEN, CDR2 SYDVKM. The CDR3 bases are TGTGCCAGCTCCGGGGCAGATGATACTGGAAACACCATATATTTT. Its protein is CASSGADDTGNTIYF.

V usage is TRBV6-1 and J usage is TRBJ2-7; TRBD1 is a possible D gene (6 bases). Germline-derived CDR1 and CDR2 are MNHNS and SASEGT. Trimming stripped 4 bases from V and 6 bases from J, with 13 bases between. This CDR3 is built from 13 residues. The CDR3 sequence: CASSVMDSPEQYV. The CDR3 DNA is TGTGCCAGCAGTGTAATGGACAGCCCCGAGCAGTACGTC.

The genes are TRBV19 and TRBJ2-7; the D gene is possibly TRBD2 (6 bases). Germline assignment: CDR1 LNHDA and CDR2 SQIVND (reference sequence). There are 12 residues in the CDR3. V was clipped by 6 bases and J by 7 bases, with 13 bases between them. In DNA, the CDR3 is TGTGCCAGTAGATTGGGAGGAGGAGAGCAGTACTTC. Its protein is CASRLGGGEQYF.

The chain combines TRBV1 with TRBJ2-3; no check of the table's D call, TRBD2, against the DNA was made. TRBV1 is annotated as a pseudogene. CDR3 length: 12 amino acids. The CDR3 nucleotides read TGCACCAGTGCTAACCGCACAGATACGCAGTATTTT. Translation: CTSANRTDTQYF.

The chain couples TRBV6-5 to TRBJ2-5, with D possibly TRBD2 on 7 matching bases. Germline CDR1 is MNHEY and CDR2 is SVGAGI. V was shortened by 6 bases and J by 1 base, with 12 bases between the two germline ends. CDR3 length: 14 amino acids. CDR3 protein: CASRRGTTQETQYF. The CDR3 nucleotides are TGTGCCAGCAGGAGGGGGACTACCCAAGAGACCCAGTACTTC.

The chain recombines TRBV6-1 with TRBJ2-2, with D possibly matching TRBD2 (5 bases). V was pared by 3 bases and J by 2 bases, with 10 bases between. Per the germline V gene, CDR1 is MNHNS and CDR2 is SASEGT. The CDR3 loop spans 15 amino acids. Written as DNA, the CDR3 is TGTGCCAGCAGTGATCTAGCCCGAAACACCGGGGAGCTGTTTTTT. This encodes CASSDLARNTGELFF.

In DNA, the CDR3 is TGTGCCAGCAGCCAAGTGGGTGGGGCCAACGTCCTGACTTTC. It yields the protein CASSQVGGANVLTF. The chain uses TRBV14 and TRBJ2-6; D gene uncertain. Per the germline V gene, CDR1 is SGHDN and CDR2 is FVKESK. V was pared by 1 base and J by 3 bases, with 4 bases between. CDR3 length equals 14 residues.

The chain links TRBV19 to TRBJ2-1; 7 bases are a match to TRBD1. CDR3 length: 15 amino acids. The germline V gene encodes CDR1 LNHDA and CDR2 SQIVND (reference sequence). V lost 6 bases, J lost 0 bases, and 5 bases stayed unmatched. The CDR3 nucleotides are TGTGCCAGTAGATTGGACAGGAGCTCCTACAATGAGCAGTTCTTC. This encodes CASRLDRSSYNEQFF.

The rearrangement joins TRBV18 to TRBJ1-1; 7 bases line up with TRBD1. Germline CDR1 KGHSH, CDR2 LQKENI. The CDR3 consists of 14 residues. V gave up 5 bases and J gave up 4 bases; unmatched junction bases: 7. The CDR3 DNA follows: TGTGCCAGCTCAGGGGGGACAGCTATCACTGAAGCTTTCTTT. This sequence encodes CASSGGTAITEAFF. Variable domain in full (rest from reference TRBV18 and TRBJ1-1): NAGVMQNPRHLVRRRGQEARLRCSPMKGHSHVYWYRQLPEEGLKFMVYLQKENIIDESGMPKERFSAEFPKEGPSILRIQQVVRGDSAAYFCASSGGTAITEAFFGQGTRLTVV.

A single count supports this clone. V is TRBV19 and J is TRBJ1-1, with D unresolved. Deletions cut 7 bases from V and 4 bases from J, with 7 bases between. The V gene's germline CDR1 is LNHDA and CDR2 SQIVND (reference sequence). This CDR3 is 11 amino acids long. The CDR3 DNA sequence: TGTGCCAGTACGCGGGGCACTGAAGCTTTCTTT. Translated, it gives CASTRGTEAFF. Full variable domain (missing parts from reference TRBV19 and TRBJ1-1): DGGITQSPKYLFRKEGQNVTLSCEQNLNHDAMYWYRQDPGQGLRLIYYSQIVNDFQKGDIAEGYSVSREKKESFPLTVTSAQKNPTAFYLCASTRGTEAFFGQGTRLTVV.

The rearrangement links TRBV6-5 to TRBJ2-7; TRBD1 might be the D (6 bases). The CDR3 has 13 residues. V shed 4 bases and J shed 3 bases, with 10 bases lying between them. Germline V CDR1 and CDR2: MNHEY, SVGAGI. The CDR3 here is CASSLSRGYEQYF. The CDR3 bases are TGTGCCAGCAGTTTGAGCAGGGGCTACGAGCAGTACTTC.

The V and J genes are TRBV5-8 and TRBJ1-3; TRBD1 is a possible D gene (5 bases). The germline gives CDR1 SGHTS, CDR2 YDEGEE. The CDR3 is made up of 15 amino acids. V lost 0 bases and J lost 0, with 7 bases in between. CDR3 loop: CASSLDGGSGNTIYF. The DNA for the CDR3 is TGTGCCAGCAGCTTGGACGGGGGCTCTGGAAACACCATATATTTT.

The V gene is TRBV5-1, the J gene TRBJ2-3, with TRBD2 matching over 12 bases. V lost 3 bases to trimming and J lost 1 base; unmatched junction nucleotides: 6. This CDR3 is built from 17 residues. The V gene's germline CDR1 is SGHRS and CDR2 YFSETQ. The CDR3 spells CASSSRLAGVGTDTQYF. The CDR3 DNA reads TGCGCCAGCAGCTCCCGACTAGCGGGAGTCGGCACAGATACGCAGTATTTT.

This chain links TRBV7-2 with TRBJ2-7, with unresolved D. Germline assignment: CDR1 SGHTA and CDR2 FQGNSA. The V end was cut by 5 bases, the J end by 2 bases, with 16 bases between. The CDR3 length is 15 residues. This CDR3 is CASSQRVLAAYEQYF. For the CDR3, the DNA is TGTGCCAGCAGCCAACGCGTCTTGGCGGCCTACGAGCAGTACTTC.